This T cell receptor (beta chain) was found in a study of PD-1 blockade in classical Hodgkin lymphoma. Findings of the study overall: Exclusion applied to patients who initiated nivolumab less than 1 year following ASCT.

Concerning this clone itself: Its cognate antigen is unknown.

Germline V CDR1 and CDR2: ENHRY, SYGVKD. The length of the CDR3 is 14 residues. V lost 2 bases, J lost 6 bases, and 13 bases lay in between. The protocol was immunoSEQ multiplex PCR, while the TCRdb copy is restricted to in-frame clones and leaves out a portion. The sample lists almost 7,000 clones, around nine tenths occurring once. Noted time point: cycle 4 day 1 (C4D1), after less than 7 weeks of nivolumab. All the patients suffered relapse after autologous stem cell transplantation, and brentuximab vedotin exposure differed. The TCR comes from a human donor with classical Hodgkin lymphoma. Sample: peripheral blood mononuclear cells (PBMCs), taken before the fourth cycle of nivolumab. V is TRBV10-3 and J is TRBJ1-2; weak D call: TRBD1 (6 bases). The CDR3 DNA reads TGTGCCATCAGTGAGGGCCAGGGGATCGATGGCTACACCTTC. Translation gives CAISEGQGIDGYTF.